Listed here are 18 T cell receptor beta chains from one sample, sequenced in a study of blood T cell repertoires in COVID-19. This table comes from immunoSEQ multiplex PCR, and its TCRdb copy is limited to in-frame clones, with some not included. Among about 210,000 clones, about 90% were seen once, and the ten largest hold approximately 1.2%. Material for sequencing was peripheral blood. These receptors originate from a young man with acute or convalescent COVID-19.

This clone was seen once. V gene TRBV27 combines with J gene TRBJ1-2; D might be TRBD1 (6 bases). The germline gives CDR1 MNHEY, CDR2 SMNVEV (reference sequence). The CDR3 loop spans 16 amino acids. V gave up 3 bases and J gave up 3 bases, with 17 bases separating them. The CDR3 sequence is CASSFTPRTDHYGYTF. Here the CDR3 DNA reads TGTGCCAGCAGTTTTACCCCCCGGACAGATCACTATGGCTACACCTTC.

V and J are TRBV6-5 and TRBJ1-5, with D perhaps matching TRBD1 (6 bases). The ends were cut back, 7 bases at V and 0 bases at J, with 13 bases in the middle. Germline CDR1 reads MNHEY; CDR2 reads SVGAGI. This CDR3 has 15 residues. In nucleotides, the CDR3 is TGTGCCAGCACCTACAGGGCAGATAGCAATCAGCCCCAGCATTTT. This encodes CASTYRADSNQPQHF.

The chain carries TRBV29-1 and TRBJ2-7, with D possibly matching TRBD2 (6 bases). V lost 4 bases to trimming and J lost 4 bases, with 17 bases between them. This CDR3 is 14 amino acids long. CDR1 is SQVTM, CDR2 ANQGSEA, per germline. This CDR3 is CSVAVGRSRYEQYF. DNA of the CDR3: TGCAGCGTTGCCGTGGGGAGGTCACGTTACGAGCAGTACTTC.

This clone was picked up many times. This chain uses TRBV7-6 with TRBJ1-3; TRBD1 agrees at 8 bases. The CDR3 consists of 15 residues. The ends lost 5 bases at V and 4 bases at J; junction bases unmatched: 7. Germline lookup yields CDR1 SGHVS and CDR2 FNYEAQ. DNA for the CDR3: TGTGCCAGCAGCCTCACAGGGGGATCCGGAAACACCATATATTTT. Protein: CASSLTGGSGNTIYF.

V is TRBV5-5 and J is TRBJ1-1; possible D gene TRBD1, 5 bases. Germline V gene lookup returns CDR1 SGHKS and CDR2 YYEKEE (reference sequence). The CDR3 contains 17 residues. V was clipped by 4 bases and J by 0 bases, with 19 bases between them. As DNA, the CDR3 is TGTGCCAGCAGCCCCCGACAGCCTTCCTACATGAACACTGAAGCTTTCTTT. Translation: CASSPRQPSYMNTEAFF.

The chain recombines TRBV28 with TRBJ2-7; D not resolved. Trimming cost V 4 bases and J 3 bases, with 4 bases left between them. CDR1 MDHEN and CDR2 SYDVKM come from the germline V gene. The CDR3 is 11 residues long. Here the CDR3 DNA reads TGTGCCAGCAGTTCAGGCTACGAGCAGTACTTC. Translation: CASSSGYEQYF.

The chain has TRBV2 and TRBJ1-5; TRBD1 might be the D (5 bases). V was trimmed by 0 bases and J by 11 bases, leaving 14 bases between them. The CDR3 contains 14 residues. In germline, CDR1 is SNHLY, CDR2 FYNNEI. CDR3 sequence (DNA): TGTGCCAGCAGTGAAGCCAGGGCGGGAGGGGCCCAGCATTTT. It specifies CASSEARAGGAQHF.

The chain couples TRBV5-4 to TRBJ1-6; 7 positions agree with TRBD1. The CDR3 is 14 amino acids. CDR1 is SGHNT and CDR2 is YYREEE in the germline V gene (reference sequence). Losses at the gene ends were 4 bases for V and 10 bases for J; bases not matched to a gene: 8. CDR3 DNA: TGTGCCAGCAGCCGAGAAGGGGGCGGCTCACCCCTCCACTTT. The encoded protein is CASSREGGGSPLHF.

V gene TRBV30 combines with J gene TRBJ2-3, with TRBD2 as a possible D gene (6 bases). The CDR3 has 14 residues. CDR1 and CDR2 from the germline V gene are GTSNPN and SVGIG (reference sequence). The germline V and J ends were trimmed by 4 bases and 5 bases, with 16 bases remaining between them. The CDR3 is CAWTWGVGGDTQYF. The CDR3 bases are TGTGCCTGGACATGGGGGGTAGGCGGAGATACGCAGTATTTT.

This chain links TRBV28 with TRBJ2-7; a weak D match, TRBD1 (6 bases). Germline values: CDR1 MDHEN, CDR2 SYDVKM. V was clipped by 2 bases and J by 2 bases, with 13 bases between them. CDR3 size: 15 residues. In DNA, the CDR3 is TGTGCCAGCAGTTTAGGCAGGGGCTTTACCTACGAGCAGTACTTC. This codes for CASSLGRGFTYEQYF.

V and J are TRBV13 and TRBJ1-1, with D hard to call. V lost 5 bases to trimming and J lost 1 base, with 8 bases between them. CDR1 and CDR2 (germline): PRHDT, FYEKMQ (reference sequence). The CDR3 contains 13 residues. The CDR3 DNA is TGTGCCAGCAGCCCTCCCTGGAACACTGAAGCTTTCTTT. This gives the protein CASSPPWNTEAFF.

The chain is built from TRBV27 and TRBJ2-3, with 8 bases identical to TRBD2. J lost 1 base, V lost 3 bases, and 3 bases had no gene match. The CDR3 is made up of 15 amino acids. CDR1 is MNHEY and CDR2 is SMNVEV in the germline V gene (reference sequence). CDR3 bases: TGTGCCAGCAGTTTCGTACTAGCGGGCACAGATACGCAGTATTTT. Translating gives CASSFVLAGTDTQYF.

The CDR3 DNA reads as TGTGCCAGCAGCCAAGGGGGACAGACGTTTGGAACTGAAGCTTTCTTT. Encoded protein: CASSQGGQTFGTEAFF. This rearrangement joins TRBV14 to TRBJ1-1; TRBD1 matches 7 bases. The CDR3 is 16 residues long. Germline V gives CDR1 SGHDN, CDR2 FVKESK. J was trimmed by 5 bases and V by 1 base; bases with no gene match: 10.

The chain combines TRBV19 with TRBJ1-2, with 7 bases fitting TRBD1. CDR3 length: 14 amino acids. Germline CDR1 and CDR2: LNHDA and SQIVND (reference sequence). V shed 4 bases, J shed 3 bases, and the junction held 5 bases outside the gene matches. This CDR3 reads CASSTGDRYYGYTF. DNA for the CDR3: TGTGCCAGTAGTACGGGGGACAGATACTATGGCTACACCTTC.

This clone has more than one count but fewer than ten. This sequence joins TRBV11-2 and TRBJ1-2; 7 bases map to TRBD1. Germline values: CDR1 SGHAT, CDR2 FQNNGV. The CDR3 consists of 15 residues. The J segment lost 2 bases and the V segment lost 5 bases, leaving 8 bases of the junction unmatched. CDR3 sequence (DNA): TGTGCCAGCAGCCCGGGACAGAGAGCCAACTATGGCTACACCTTC. This sequence encodes CASSPGQRANYGYTF.

The gene calls are TRBV30 and TRBJ1-4; TRBD1 agrees at 12 bases. V was clipped by 7 bases and J by 8 bases; unmatched bases: 8. Germline V gives CDR1 GTSNPN, CDR2 SVGIG (reference sequence). This CDR3 is built from 14 residues. The CDR3 sequence: CAFSRDRGLEKLFF. The CDR3 DNA follows: TGTGCCTTTTCCCGGGACAGGGGGCTAGAAAAACTGTTTTTT.

The rearrangement uses TRBV7-9 and TRBJ1-5; D possibly corresponds to TRBD1 (6 bases). Germline CDR1 is SEHNR and CDR2 is FQNEAQ (reference sequence). CDR3 size: 14 residues. V was clipped by 5 bases and J by 4 bases, with 12 bases between them. CDR3 sequence: CASSRQGRNQPQHF. Written as DNA, the CDR3 is TGTGCCAGCAGCCGCCAGGGGCGTAATCAGCCCCAGCATTTT.

This clone was recorded a few times. The CDR3 nucleotides are TGTGCCAGTAGTGTACAGGGAGAGATGAAGACCCAGTACTTC. This sequence encodes CASSVQGEMKTQYF. This chain links TRBV19 with TRBJ2-5; D is perhaps TRBD1 (6 bases). This CDR3 is 14 amino acids long. Per germline, CDR1 LNHDA and CDR2 SQIVND (reference sequence). Trimming pared 5 bases from V and 6 bases from J, leaving 16 bases between.